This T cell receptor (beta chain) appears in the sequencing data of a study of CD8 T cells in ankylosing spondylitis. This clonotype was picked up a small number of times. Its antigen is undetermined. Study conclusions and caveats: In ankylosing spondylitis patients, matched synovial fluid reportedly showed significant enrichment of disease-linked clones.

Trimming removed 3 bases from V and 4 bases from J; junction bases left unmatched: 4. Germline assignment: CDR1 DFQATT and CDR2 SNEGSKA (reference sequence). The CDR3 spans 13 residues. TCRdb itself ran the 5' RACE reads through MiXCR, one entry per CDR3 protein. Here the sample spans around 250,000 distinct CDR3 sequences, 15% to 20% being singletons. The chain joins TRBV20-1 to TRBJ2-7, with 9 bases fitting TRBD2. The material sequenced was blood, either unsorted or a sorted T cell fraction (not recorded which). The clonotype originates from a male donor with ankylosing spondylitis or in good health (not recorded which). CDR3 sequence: CSARVAGEYEQYF. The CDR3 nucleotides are TGCAGTGCTAGGGTAGCGGGAGAGTACGAGCAGTACTTC.